The sequence of this T cell receptor (beta chain) was determined in a study of T cells after yellow fever vaccination. CDR3 length equals 15 residues. Germline lookup yields CDR1 SNHLY and CDR2 FYNNEI. The V segment lost 6 bases and the J segment 5 bases; nucleotides outside the gene matches: 9. Production of TCR cDNA was by 5'RACE template switching, which also added a universal primer site and UMIs. TCRdb recomputed calls from the 5' RACE reads with MiXCR, one row per CDR3 protein. Altogether some 320,000 distinct CDR3 sequences are present, 7.5% to 9% being singletons, with the ten largest covering 15% to 20%. Findings and limits, study-wide: Most primary-vaccination clones recurred post-booster (under 98% CD4, about 90% CD8).

The sample holds a few counts of this clonotype. Its antigen is not known. The origin of this receptor is a man between 18 and 35 years old who received the YFV17D yellow fever vaccine. The chain joins TRBV2 to TRBJ1-2; TRBD1 agrees at 10 bases. The source material was PBMCs, sampled on the day of the first yellow fever vaccination. The CDR3 loop reads CASSYPGQGIYGYTF. The CDR3 DNA is TGTGCCAGCAGCTACCCGGGACAGGGGATTTATGGCTACACCTTC.